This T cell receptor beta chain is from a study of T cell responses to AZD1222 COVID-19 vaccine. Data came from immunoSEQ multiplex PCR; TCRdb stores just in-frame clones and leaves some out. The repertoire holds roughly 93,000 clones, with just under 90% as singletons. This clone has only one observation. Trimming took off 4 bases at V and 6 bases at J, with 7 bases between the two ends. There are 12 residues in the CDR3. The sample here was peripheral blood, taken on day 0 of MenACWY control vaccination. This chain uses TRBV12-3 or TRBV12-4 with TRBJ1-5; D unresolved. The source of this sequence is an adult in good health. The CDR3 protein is CASSWGGQPQHF. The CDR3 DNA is TGTGCCAGCAGTTGGGGAGGTCAGCCCCAGCATTTT.